The 10 T cell receptor beta chains presented below share a single source sample, sequenced in a study of cytomegalovirus exposure and HLA in healthy donors (dated by TCRdb to about 2017). The library came from the immunoSEQ multiplex PCR assay. The multiplex PCR relied on a mix of 60 forward primers for TCR Vbeta segments and 13 reverse primers for TCR Jbeta segments. TCRdb mirrors the immuneACCESS table, restricted to in-frame sequences. Some clones are absent from its copies; in checked studies, under half trace to an unresolved V gene, and the reason for the others is unknown. Here the sample has approximately 61,000 clones; approximately 72% occur a single time. Just over 50% of the sample comes from the top ten. The specimen was PBMCs. The receptors come from a man in his fifties in good health and CMV-seropositive.

V gene TRBV2 combines with J gene TRBJ1-2, with D perhaps matching TRBD1 (5 bases). The CDR3 sequence is 14 residues long. With 9 bases removed from V and 0 bases from J, the gap between germline ends came to 14 bases. Germline lookup yields CDR1 SNHLY and CDR2 FYNNEI. CDR3 sequence: CASTTVPSNYGYTF. CDR3 DNA: TGTGCCAGTACGACAGTCCCGTCTAACTATGGCTACACCTTC.

This clone was seen a few times. The gene calls are TRBV5-4 and TRBJ2-7, with 9 bases fitting TRBD1. This CDR3 has 14 amino acids. The germline CDR1 and CDR2 sequences are SGHNT and YYREEE (reference sequence). V lost 4 bases to trimming and J lost 4 bases; unmatched junction nucleotides: 6. The CDR3 bases are TGTGCCAGCAGCCACGACAGGGGGAAATACGAGCAGTACTTC. It specifies CASSHDRGKYEQYF.

The chain joins TRBV18 to TRBJ1-1; tentatively, D is TRBD1 (6 bases). In germline, CDR1 is KGHSH, CDR2 LQKENI. This CDR3 has 16 residues. The V end was cut by 2 bases, the J end by 5 bases, with 18 bases between. The CDR3, as DNA: TGTGCCAGCTCACCAGTCCGGCCAGGGGTTGGGACTGAAGCTTTCTTT. Translation gives CASSPVRPGVGTEAFF.

The V and J genes are TRBV2 and TRBJ2-3; 10 bases fit TRBD2. The CDR3 is made up of 20 amino acids. The trim removed 6 bases at V and 3 bases at J, leaving 21 bases unmatched. Germline V gene data show CDR1 as SNHLY and CDR2 as FYNNEI. Here the CDR3 DNA reads TGTGCCAGCAGGACGTATGGACTAGCGGATACCTACGGGGGGACAGATACGCAGTATTTT. This encodes CASRTYGLADTYGGTDTQYF.

The chain has TRBV4-1 and TRBJ2-3; D is uncertain. Germline CDR1 and CDR2: MGHRA and YSYEKL. Deletions cut 1 base from V and 1 base from J, with 12 bases between. The CDR3 has 16 residues. CDR3 region: CASSQGLLAGTDTQYF. CDR3 bases: TGCGCCAGCAGCCAAGGCCTTTTGGCAGGCACAGATACGCAGTATTTT.

This clone has more than one count but fewer than ten. The chain couples TRBV6-5 to TRBJ2-7; 9 bases line up with TRBD1. This CDR3 contains 14 residues. V was clipped by 2 bases and J by 3 bases; unmatched bases: 2. In germline, CDR1 is MNHEY, CDR2 SVGAGI. The CDR3 loop reads CASSYRTGVYEQYF. The CDR3 region has the DNA TGTGCCAGCAGTTACCGGACAGGGGTCTACGAGCAGTACTTC.

As concerns this clone: The germline gene is not matched at one end of the junction; a read error may be the cause. This CDR3 is also generated by other DNA sequences in the sample. The rearrangement links TRBV19 to TRBJ1-2, with D uncertain. Looked up from germline, CDR1 is LNHDA and CDR2 is SQIVND (reference sequence). CDR3 length: 15 amino acids. The CDR3 bases are TGCGCCAGTAGTATAGATCTACGGCGCGGGGATGGCTACACCTTC. It translates to CASSIDLRRGDGYTF.

V is TRBV25-1 and J is TRBJ2-7; 10 bases line up with TRBD2. This CDR3 spans 14 amino acids. Trimming cost V 4 bases and J 7 bases; bases outside gene matches: 7. Germline loops: CDR1 MGHDK, CDR2 SYGVNS. The CDR3 here is CASSVLAGEYEQYF. CDR3 sequence (DNA): TGTGCCAGCAGTGTTCTAGCGGGAGAATATGAGCAGTACTTC.

This rearrangement joins TRBV5-1 to TRBJ2-5; no reliable D call. V lost 1 base and J lost 0, with 10 bases in between. This CDR3 contains 15 residues. Looked up from germline, CDR1 is SGHRS and CDR2 is YFSETQ. The CDR3 here is CASSLSGTDQETQYF. CDR3 in DNA: TGCGCCAGCAGCTTGTCAGGTACAGACCAAGAGACCCAGTACTTC.

The V and J genes are TRBV5-4 and TRBJ2-5, with D possibly TRBD2 on 7 matching bases. V shed 0 bases and J shed 5 bases, with 23 bases lying between them. Germline CDR1 is SGHNT and CDR2 is YYREEE (reference sequence). CDR3 length: 18 amino acids. The CDR3 region has the DNA TGTGCCAGCAGCTTGGACCCGCCGGGGGCGGGAGCCTCGGAGACCCAGTACTTC. This translates into CASSLDPPGAGASETQYF. Drawing the rest from reference TRBV5-4 and TRBJ2-5, the complete variable domain is ETGVTQSPTHLIKTRGQQVTLRCSSQSGHNTVSWYQQALGQGPQFIFQYYREEENGRGNFPPRFSGLQFPNYSSELNVNALELDDSALYLCASSLDPPGAGASETQYFGPGTRLLVL.